This entry lists 17 T cell receptor beta chains sequenced from one sample in a study of radiotherapy plus CTLA-4 blockade in lung cancer. Measured with immunoSEQ multiplex PCR; TCRdb has only the in-frame clones, and not every one. In the table there are 120,000 or so clones, 90% of which are singletons. The sample here was peripheral blood, taken from a patient treated with radiotherapy plus ipilimumab. The receptors here all came from a human donor with non-small cell lung cancer that progressed on radiotherapy plus ipilimumab.

This chain joins TRBV9 and TRBJ2-3; tentative D call: TRBD1 (5 bases). Germline lookup yields CDR1 SGDLS and CDR2 YYNGEE. V lost 4 bases to trimming and J lost 2 bases, with 14 bases between them. This CDR3 has 15 residues. The CDR3: CASSKGAGYTDTQYF. As DNA, the CDR3 is TGTGCCAGCAGCAAAGGGGCAGGGTACACAGATACGCAGTATTTT.

The chain joins TRBV6-1 to TRBJ1-2; D uncertain. Germline assignment: CDR1 MNHNS and CDR2 SASEGT. CDR3 length: 15 amino acids. The V end was cut by 6 bases, the J end by 2 bases, with 16 bases between. CDR3 nucleotides: TGTGCCAGCAGGATCCCCGGACTGAGGAACTATGGCTACACCTTC. Its protein product is CASRIPGLRNYGYTF.

V usage is TRBV2 and J usage is TRBJ1-4, with a weak D call TRBD1 (6 bases). V was clipped by 4 bases and J by 8 bases, with 14 bases between them. This CDR3 spans 14 amino acids. Looked up from germline, CDR1 is SNHLY and CDR2 is FYNNEI. The CDR3 here is CASSAQGLREKLFF. The CDR3 DNA is TGTGCCAGCAGTGCACAGGGTTTACGGGAAAAACTGTTTTTT.

This chain connects TRBV9 to TRBJ2-3, with D unclear. The CDR3 is 13 residues long. V was shortened by 4 bases and J by 2 bases, with 8 bases between the two germline ends. Germline CDR1 is SGDLS and CDR2 is YYNGEE. The CDR3 coding sequence is TGTGCCAGCAGCCCCTCCCTCACAGATACGCAGTATTTT. Amino acid sequence: CASSPSLTDTQYF.

A single count supports this clone. J is TRBJ2-4 and V is TRBV15; 8 bases are a match to TRBD1. Germline V lookup: CDR1 LNHNV, CDR2 YYDKDF (reference sequence). This CDR3 is 16 amino acids long. Trimming removed 3 bases from V and 11 bases from J; junction bases left unmatched: 15. DNA of the CDR3: TGTGCCACCAGCAGCCCTTCCGGGACAGGCCACCTTGTTCAGTACTTC. Translated: CATSSPSGTGHLVQYF.

The gene calls are TRBV6-5 and TRBJ1-2, with 11 bases lining up with TRBD1. This CDR3 is built from 14 residues. CDR1 MNHEY and CDR2 SVGAGI come from the germline V gene. Trimming removed 7 bases from V and 8 bases from J; junction bases left unmatched: 9. CDR3 protein: CASTQGQGALGYTF. The CDR3 DNA sequence: TGTGCCAGCACCCAAGGACAGGGGGCTTTGGGCTACACCTTC.

The gene calls are TRBV5-4 and TRBJ2-7, with a tentative D call TRBD1 (5 bases). Germline V gene lookup returns CDR1 SGHNT and CDR2 YYREEE (reference sequence). V lost 3 bases to trimming and J lost 3 bases, with 13 bases between them. This CDR3 has 14 residues. The CDR3 is CASSWGLGNYEQYF. The CDR3 coding sequence is TGTGCCAGCAGCTGGGGCCTCGGAAACTACGAGCAGTACTTC.

This clone was seen a single time. This chain connects TRBV6-6 to TRBJ1-2; 9 bases fit TRBD1. The germline CDR1 and CDR2 sequences are MNHNY and SVGAGI (reference sequence). This CDR3 contains 12 residues. The J segment lost 7 bases and the V segment lost 6 bases, leaving 3 bases of the junction unmatched. CDR3 in amino acids: CASSRDRAGYTF. CDR3 sequence (DNA): TGTGCCAGCAGCAGGGACAGGGCTGGCTACACCTTC.

The chain combines TRBV10-3 with TRBJ1-1, with a possible D match to TRBD1 (5 bases). CDR1 is ENHRY, CDR2 SYGVKD, per germline. There are 13 residues in the CDR3. Deletions cut 11 bases from V and 1 base from J, with 14 bases between. The CDR3 loop reads CAHTGPSNTEAFF. Here the CDR3 DNA reads TGTGCCCACACAGGCCCCTCGAACACTGAAGCTTTCTTT.

As DNA, the CDR3 is TGCAGTGCACTGCTCACCGGGGAGCTGTTTTTT. It specifies CSALLTGELFF. This rearrangement joins TRBV20-1 to TRBJ2-2; no definite D call. The V end was cut by 6 bases, the J end by 4 bases, with 6 bases between. The CDR3 is 11 amino acids. Germline V gene sequence: CDR1 DFQATT, CDR2 SNEGSKA (reference sequence).

V gene TRBV6-1 combines with J gene TRBJ1-4, with TRBD1 matching over 9 bases. The CDR3 covers 15 residues. Germline CDR1 is MNHNS and CDR2 is SASEGT. V lost 8 bases, J lost 2 bases, and 6 bases stayed unmatched. The CDR3 sequence is CASLTGGATNEKLFF. CDR3 DNA: TGTGCCAGCCTCACAGGGGGCGCGACTAATGAAAAACTGTTTTTT.

The chain links TRBV27 to TRBJ2-5; D gene unclear. CDR1 is MNHEY and CDR2 is SMNVEV in the germline V gene (reference sequence). Trimming shortened V by 3 bases and J by 4 bases, and 9 bases separated the two germline ends. There are 13 residues in the CDR3. CDR3 in DNA: TGTGCCAGCAGTTTCGGGTCGGGAGAGACCCAGTACTTC. Amino acids: CASSFGSGETQYF.

The J gene is TRBJ1-2, the V gene TRBV18, with D tentatively TRBD1 (6 bases). Trimming shortened V by 4 bases and J by 4 bases, and 13 bases separated the two germline ends. The CDR3 spans 14 residues. CDR1 and CDR2 (germline): KGHSH, LQKENI. The CDR3 here is CASSLETGSYGYTF. CDR3 in DNA: TGTGCCAGCTCACTCGAGACAGGATCCTATGGCTACACCTTC.

CDR3: CASTIWSYNEQFF. As DNA, the CDR3 is TGCGCCAGCACGATTTGGTCCTACAATGAGCAGTTCTTC. The V gene is TRBV23-1, the J gene TRBJ2-1; D gene unclear. TRBV23-1 is designated an ORF whose function remains uncertain. The V and J ends lost 7 bases and 1 base respectively, with 8 bases between them. The CDR3 covers 13 residues.

The chain carries TRBV7-9 and TRBJ2-2, with D possibly TRBD1 on 5 matching bases. This CDR3 region has 15 residues. Deletions cut 2 bases from V and 6 bases from J, with 13 bases between. Germline CDR1 reads SEHNR; CDR2 reads FQNEAQ (reference sequence). In DNA, the CDR3 is TGTGCCAGCAGCTTACTTCAGGGAATTCCCGGGGAGCTGTTTTTT. Its translation: CASSLLQGIPGELFF.

This clone came up once. The rearrangement links TRBV19 to TRBJ2-6, with D unresolved. There are 19 residues in the CDR3. V was pared by 0 bases and J by 0 bases, with 15 bases between. Germline loops: CDR1 LNHDA, CDR2 SQIVND (reference sequence). The CDR3 protein is CASSIDQTNSFSGANVLTF. The CDR3 DNA reads TGTGCCAGTAGTATAGATCAAACGAACAGCTTCTCTGGGGCCAACGTCCTGACTTTC.

This chain joins TRBV9 and TRBJ2-7; D not resolved. This CDR3 contains 15 residues. The V gene's germline CDR1 is SGDLS and CDR2 YYNGEE. The germline V and J ends were trimmed by 1 base and 6 bases, with 17 bases remaining between them. The CDR3 protein is CASSVYGLESGEQYF. The CDR3 DNA reads TGTGCCAGCAGCGTATATGGGTTGGAATCGGGCGAGCAGTACTTC.